The 8 T cell receptor beta chains below were found in one sample sequenced in a study of PD-1 blockade in mismatch repair-deficient tumors. TCRdb keeps only in-frame clones here, not all; method: immunoSEQ multiplex PCR. The sample shows roughly 120,000 clones, roughly 86% of them seen only once. The sample was peripheral blood, taken 72 weeks after starting pembrolizumab. Source of these receptors: an adult with mismatch repair-deficient cancer.

This clone is a singleton in its sample. In nucleotides, the CDR3 is TGTGCCAGCAGTCGAGGGAGTCCTTTTGAGAATGAGCAGTTCTTC. This translates into CASSRGSPFENEQFF. The V gene is TRBV6-5, the J gene TRBJ2-1; tentative D call: TRBD2 (5 bases). The CDR3 is 15 amino acids. Trimming took 5 bases from V and 7 from J, leaving 18 bases between them. Germline V gene lookup returns CDR1 MNHEY and CDR2 SVGAGI.

Regarding this clone: Other nucleotide sequences in the sample specify the same CDR3. The rearrangement links TRBV19 to TRBJ2-7, with TRBD1 matching 11 bases. This CDR3 contains 14 residues. The J segment lost 4 bases and the V segment lost 5 bases, leaving 4 bases of the junction unmatched. Germline V lookup: CDR1 LNHDA, CDR2 SQIVND (reference sequence). The CDR3 coding sequence is TGTGCCAGTAGTCCGGGACAGGGGGTATACGAGCAGTACTTC. This sequence encodes CASSPGQGVYEQYF.

The V gene is TRBV19, the J gene TRBJ2-4; D possibly corresponds to TRBD1 (5 bases). From germline, CDR1 is LNHDA and CDR2 SQIVND (reference sequence). The CDR3 has 16 residues. V was shortened by 4 bases and J by 2 bases, with 15 bases between the two germline ends. The CDR3 DNA reads TGTGCCAGTAGTACCTTACAGGCGTGGTCCAAAAACATTCAGTACTTC. It specifies CASSTLQAWSKNIQYF.

V is TRBV4-1 and J is TRBJ2-2; D remains ambiguous. The length of the CDR3 is 13 residues. Trimming shortened V by 2 bases and J by 4 bases, and 5 bases separated the two germline ends. In germline, CDR1 is MGHRA, CDR2 YSYEKL. Written as DNA, the CDR3 is TGCGCCAGCAGCCAACTCGTCACCGGGGAGCTGTTTTTT. Amino acid sequence: CASSQLVTGELFF.

This clone was detected only once. V is TRBV5-1 and J is TRBJ2-3; 12 nucleotides line up with TRBD2. J lost 2 bases, V lost 3 bases, and 4 bases had no gene match. The CDR3 runs 16 residues. Germline CDR1 reads SGHRS; CDR2 reads YFSETQ. The CDR3 is CASSSGLAGPTDTQYF. Here the CDR3 DNA reads TGCGCCAGCAGCTCCGGACTAGCGGGACCCACAGATACGCAGTATTTT.

This sequence joins TRBV28 and TRBJ2-7, with TRBD1 matching 10 bases. Germline V lookup: CDR1 MDHEN, CDR2 SYDVKM. This CDR3 spans 15 amino acids. The ends lost 5 bases at V and 0 bases at J; junction bases unmatched: 4. Written as DNA, the CDR3 is TGTGCCAGCAGTCTAAGGACAGGGGGCTCCTACGAGCAGTACTTC. Amino acid sequence: CASSLRTGGSYEQYF.

The chain employs TRBV9 and TRBJ2-1, with 9 bases lining up with TRBD2. The V gene end was trimmed by 0 bases and the J gene end by 5 bases; junction bases not matched to a gene: 9. This CDR3 spans 17 amino acids. Germline lookup yields CDR1 SGDLS and CDR2 YYNGEE. The CDR3 sequence: CASSVAGWTSDNNEQFF. Here the CDR3 DNA reads TGTGCCAGCAGCGTAGCCGGTTGGACTAGCGATAACAATGAGCAGTTCTTC.

The rearrangement links TRBV11-2 to TRBJ2-1; D not resolved. This CDR3 has 13 residues. V was cut by 3 bases and J by 4 bases, with 7 bases left in between. The germline CDR1 and CDR2 sequences are SGHAT and FQNNGV. CDR3 sequence reads: CASSFTRYNEQFF. CDR3 nucleotide sequence: TGTGCCAGCAGCTTCACGAGGTACAATGAGCAGTTCTTC.